One and the same sample provided the 22 T cell receptor beta chains below, sequenced in a study of cytomegalovirus exposure and HLA in healthy donors. Primers for the PCR totalled 60 Vbeta and 13 Jbeta. Only in-frame clones appear in the TCRdb table, and some are missing; sequencing was by immunoSEQ multiplex PCR. The sample holds about 130,000 clones, 75% to 85% seen once. The sequenced material came from PBMCs. The receptors shown here come from a male donor in good health and CMV-seronegative.

The rearrangement uses TRBV5-1 and TRBJ1-1; 8 nucleotides line up with TRBD1. In germline, CDR1 is SGHRS, CDR2 YFSETQ. The CDR3 has 14 residues. J gave up 9 bases and V 4 bases, and 11 bases lay outside the gene matches. CDR3 nucleotides: TGCGCCAGCAGCGGACTGACAGGGGATAATAAAGCTTTCTTT. The encoded protein is CASSGLTGDNKAFF.

There are a few counts of this clone. The chain employs TRBV5-1 and TRBJ2-7; 9 bases are a match to TRBD1. Trimming took 2 bases from V and 6 from J; bases not matched to a gene: 15. The CDR3 sequence is 17 residues long. Germline CDR1 reads SGHRS; CDR2 reads YFSETQ. CDR3 in amino acids: CASSLNPPGDRESEQYF. The CDR3 region has the DNA TGCGCCAGCAGCTTAAATCCCCCCGGGGACAGGGAATCCGAGCAGTACTTC. The full variable domain, completed using reference TRBV5-1 and TRBJ2-7, is KAGVTQTPRYLIKTRGQQVTLSCSPISGHRSVSWYQQTPGQGLQFLFEYFSETQRNKGNFPGRFSGRQFSNSRSEMNVSTLELGDSALYLCASSLNPPGDRESEQYFGPGTRLTVT.

Comment on this clone: A read error may account for a junction end that differs from germline. This chain joins TRBV4-1 and TRBJ2-6, with 9 bases lining up with TRBD1. Germline V CDR1 and CDR2: MGHRA, YSYEKL. This CDR3 has 22 amino acids. This chain's CDR3 is CASSQRPGQGDVKSSGANGLTF. CDR3 nucleotide sequence: TGCGCCAGCAGCCAGAGACCGGGACAGGGAGACGTAAAAAGCTCTGGGGCCAACGGCCTGACTTTC.

The chain employs TRBV27 and TRBJ1-5; no definite D call. V lost 10 bases and J 4 bases, leaving 14 bases between the germline ends. In germline, CDR1 is MNHEY, CDR2 SMNVEV (reference sequence). The CDR3 runs 13 residues. CDR3 nucleotide sequence: TGTGCCACTAGACTCGTTCCAAATCAGCCCCAGCATTTT. Amino acids: CATRLVPNQPQHF.

The chain carries TRBV27 and TRBJ2-7, with a weak D call TRBD2 (6 bases). V was pared by 5 bases and J by 4 bases, with 12 bases between. This CDR3 contains 13 residues. Germline V lookup: CDR1 MNHEY, CDR2 SMNVEV (reference sequence). CDR3 sequence reads: CASSNLGGYEQYF. The CDR3 DNA reads as TGTGCCAGCAGTAACTTGGGGGGTTACGAGCAGTACTTC.

This sequence joins TRBV5-1 and TRBJ2-1; D perhaps matches TRBD1 (6 bases). The length of the CDR3 is 15 residues. V lost 2 bases, J lost 0 bases, and 9 bases lay in between. Germline values: CDR1 SGHRS, CDR2 YFSETQ. The CDR3 loop reads CASSFTGSSYNEQFF. CDR3 coding DNA: TGCGCCAGCAGCTTCACAGGGAGCTCCTACAATGAGCAGTTCTTC.

The V gene is TRBV10-1, the J gene TRBJ2-3, with TRBD2 matching over 13 bases. Trimming cost V 6 bases and J 8 bases; bases outside gene matches: 14. CDR3 length: 17 residues. The germline V gene encodes CDR1 WNHNN and CDR2 SYGVQD (reference sequence). The CDR3 region has the DNA TGCGCCAGCAGCCCTCAAGGGACTAGCGGGAAGTCATCTACGCAGTATTTT. It is translated as CASSPQGTSGKSSTQYF.

The genes are TRBV5-1 and TRBJ1-4; 7 nucleotides align to TRBD1. Germline assignment: CDR1 SGHRS and CDR2 YFSETQ. CDR3 size: 16 residues. With V trimmed by 4 bases and J by 5 bases, 11 bases remained unmatched. CDR3 in amino acids: CASSLALGQSNEKLFF. CDR3 in DNA: TGCGCCAGCAGCCTGGCTTTGGGACAGTCAAATGAAAAACTGTTTTTT.

V usage is TRBV5-4 and J usage is TRBJ1-1; maybe TRBD1 (5 bases). The germline V gene encodes CDR1 SGHNT and CDR2 YYREEE (reference sequence). Between the trimmed V and J ends, which lost 0 bases and 1 base, there was a span of 7 bases. There are 14 residues in the CDR3. CDR3 sequence reads: CASSLVRENTEAFF. The CDR3 coding sequence is TGTGCCAGCAGCTTGGTCAGGGAGAACACTGAAGCTTTCTTT.

The rearrangement links TRBV19 to TRBJ2-1, with D possibly matching TRBD2 (6 bases). This CDR3 comprises 16 residues. Germline V CDR1 and CDR2: LNHDA, SQIVND (reference sequence). With 4 bases removed from V and 2 bases from J, the gap between germline ends came to 15 bases. CDR3 sequence reads: CASSTGREPAYNEQFF. CDR3 coding DNA: TGTGCCAGTAGTACGGGGCGGGAACCAGCCTACAATGAGCAGTTCTTC.

The genes are TRBV4-3 and TRBJ1-2, with TRBD1 as a possible D gene (6 bases). The V end was cut by 1 base, the J end by 0 bases, with 15 bases between. The CDR3 consists of 17 residues. Germline V gene data show CDR1 as LGHNA and CDR2 as YSLEER. The CDR3 loop is CASSQASRGAANYGYTF. The CDR3 DNA reads as TGCGCCAGCAGCCAAGCCTCACGGGGGGCCGCTAACTATGGCTACACCTTC.

The chain carries TRBV25-1 and TRBJ2-3; a weak D match, TRBD2 (6 bases). The CDR3 loop spans 18 amino acids. V gave up 1 base and J gave up 0 bases, with 17 bases separating them. Per the germline V gene, CDR1 is MGHDK and CDR2 is SYGVNS. The CDR3 DNA sequence: TGTGCCAGCAGTGAATCCAGCCCCGGGACTCCTAGCACAGATACGCAGTATTTT. This codes for CASSESSPGTPSTDTQYF.

The chain carries TRBV10-1 and TRBJ1-5; D remains ambiguous. The germline CDR1 and CDR2 sequences are WNHNN and SYGVQD (reference sequence). V shed 3 bases and J shed 4 bases, with 4 bases lying between them. This CDR3 has 12 residues. The CDR3 DNA reads TGCGCCAGCAGTGACCCTAATCAGCCCCAGCATTTT. This codes for CASSDPNQPQHF.

The chain employs TRBV6-1 and TRBJ2-7; 11 bases map to TRBD1. The CDR3 consists of 14 residues. From germline, CDR1 is MNHNS and CDR2 SASEGT. The ends lost 9 bases at V and 6 bases at J; junction bases unmatched: 10. DNA for the CDR3: TGTGCCAGTCGCCCCGGGACAGGGGGTTTCGAGCAGTACTTC. Amino acid sequence: CASRPGTGGFEQYF.

This chain uses TRBV5-1 with TRBJ2-1; TRBD2 matches at 16 bases. The V and J ends lost 1 base and 15 bases, in that order; junction bases with no gene match: 7. Germline V gene sequence: CDR1 SGHRS, CDR2 YFSETQ. The CDR3 totals 15 residues. In nucleotides, the CDR3 is TGCGCCAGCAGCTTGCCTGGGACTAGCGGGAGGGACTCGTTCTTC. As protein: CASSLPGTSGRDSFF.

The chain couples TRBV7-2 to TRBJ1-1; D uncertain. Germline CDR1 reads SGHTA; CDR2 reads FQGNSA. The V end was cut by 2 bases, the J end by 0 bases, with 13 bases between. This CDR3 contains 16 residues. CDR3 in amino acids: CASSLSFLTVNTEAFF. CDR3 nucleotide sequence: TGTGCCAGCAGCTTATCGTTTTTAACGGTGAACACTGAAGCTTTCTTT.

This clone was observed a few times. The chain is built from TRBV28 and TRBJ1-3; 9 bases are shared with TRBD1. The CDR3 loop spans 16 amino acids. Germline CDR1 and CDR2: MDHEN and SYDVKM. V dropped 3 bases and J dropped 2; count of bases not matched to a gene: 5. CDR3 DNA: TGTGCCAGCAGTTTCAACGGACAGGGGACTGGAAACACCATATATTTT. It encodes CASSFNGQGTGNTIYF. The whole variable domain, filled in from reference TRBV28 and TRBJ1-3, reads DVKVTQSSRYLVKRTGEKVFLECVQDMDHENMFWYRQDPGLGLRLIYFSYDVKMKEKGDIPEGYSVSREKKERFSLILESASTNQTSMYLCASSFNGQGTGNTIYFGEGSWLTVV.

The gene calls are TRBV5-5 and TRBJ1-1; 12 nucleotides line up with TRBD1. The J segment lost 10 bases and the V segment lost 6 bases, leaving 10 bases of the junction unmatched. The CDR3 sequence is 14 residues long. Germline-derived CDR1 and CDR2 are SGHKS and YYEKEE (reference sequence). CDR3 sequence: CASIAGTGGGGAFF. The CDR3 nucleotides are TGTGCCAGCATCGCCGGGACAGGGGGCGGAGGAGCTTTCTTT.

The chain uses TRBV11-2 and TRBJ1-1, with 7 bases lining up with TRBD1. Per the germline V gene, CDR1 is SGHAT and CDR2 is FQNNGV. This CDR3 has 16 amino acids. J gave up 5 bases and V 6 bases, and 15 bases lay outside the gene matches. CDR3 amino acids: CASSSIKGQKGTEAFF. The CDR3 coding sequence is TGTGCCAGCAGTTCTATTAAGGGACAGAAGGGTACTGAAGCTTTCTTT.

The sample holds a few counts of this clone. The chain links TRBV25-1 to TRBJ2-7, with D possibly matching TRBD2 (6 bases). The germline V and J ends were trimmed by 3 bases and 2 bases, with 14 bases remaining between them. Germline-derived CDR1 and CDR2 are MGHDK and SYGVNS. The CDR3 has 15 residues. CDR3 sequence: CASSDRPEGTYEQYF. CDR3 bases: TGTGCCAGCAGTGACCGTCCGGAGGGGACCTACGAGCAGTACTTC.

The chain recombines TRBV10-3 with TRBJ2-1; 8 bases align to TRBD2. V was clipped by 7 bases and J by 1 base; unmatched bases: 15. The V gene's germline CDR1 is ENHRY and CDR2 SYGVKD. The CDR3 has 18 amino acids. CDR3 residues: CAITSVSTGTRSYNEQFF. For the CDR3, the DNA is TGTGCCATCACCAGTGTATCGACCGGGACTAGATCCTACAATGAGCAGTTCTTC.

The V call is TRBV10-3, the J call TRBJ1-5; D gene unclear. The V end was cut by 6 bases, the J end by 0 bases, with 6 bases between. Germline lookup yields CDR1 ENHRY and CDR2 SYGVKD. This CDR3 is 13 amino acids long. The CDR3 DNA reads as TGTGCCATCAGACAGTATAGCAATCAGCCCCAGCATTTT. It encodes CAIRQYSNQPQHF.